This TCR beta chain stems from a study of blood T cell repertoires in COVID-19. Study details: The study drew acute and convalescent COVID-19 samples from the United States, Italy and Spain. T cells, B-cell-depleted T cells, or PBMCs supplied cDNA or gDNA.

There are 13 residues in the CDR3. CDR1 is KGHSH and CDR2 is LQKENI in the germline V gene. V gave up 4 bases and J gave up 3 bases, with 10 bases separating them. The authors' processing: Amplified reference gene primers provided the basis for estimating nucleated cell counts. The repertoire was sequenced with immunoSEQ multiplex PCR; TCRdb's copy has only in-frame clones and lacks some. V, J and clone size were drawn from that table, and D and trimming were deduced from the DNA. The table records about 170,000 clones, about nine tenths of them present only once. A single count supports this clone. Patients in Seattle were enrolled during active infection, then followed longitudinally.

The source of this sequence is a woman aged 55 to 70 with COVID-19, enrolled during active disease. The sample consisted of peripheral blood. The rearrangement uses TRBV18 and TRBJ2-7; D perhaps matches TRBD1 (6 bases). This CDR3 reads CASSLNRDYEQYF. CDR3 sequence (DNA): TGTGCCAGCTCACTCAACAGGGACTACGAGCAGTACTTC.